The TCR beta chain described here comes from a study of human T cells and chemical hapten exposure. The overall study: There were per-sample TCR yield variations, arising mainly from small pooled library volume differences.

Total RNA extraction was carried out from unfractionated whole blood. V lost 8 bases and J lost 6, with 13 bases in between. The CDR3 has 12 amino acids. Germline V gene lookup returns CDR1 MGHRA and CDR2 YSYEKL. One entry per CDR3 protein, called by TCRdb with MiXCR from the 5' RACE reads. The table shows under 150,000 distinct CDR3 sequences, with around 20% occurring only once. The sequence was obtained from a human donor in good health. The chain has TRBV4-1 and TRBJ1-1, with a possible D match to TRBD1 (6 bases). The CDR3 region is CASLGGSAEAFF. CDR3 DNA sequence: TGCGCCAGCCTAGGGGGATCCGCTGAAGCTTTCTTT.